The 17 T cell receptor beta chains below come from one sample, sequenced in a study of OX40 agonist ivuxolimab in advanced cancers. Measured with immunoSEQ multiplex PCR; TCRdb has only the in-frame clones, and not every one. Of approximately 61,000 clones in the sample, approximately 90% were seen once. The source was CD4+ or CD8+ T cells sorted from blood, collected in a trial of the OX40 agonist ivuxolimab. These receptors came from an adult with an advanced solid tumor such as melanoma, head and neck, liver or kidney cancer.

The genes are TRBV7-2 and TRBJ2-3; D is perhaps TRBD1 or TRBD2 (5 bases each). The CDR3 is made up of 16 amino acids. Looked up from germline, CDR1 is SGHTA and CDR2 is FQGNSA. With 1 base removed from V and 1 base from J, the gap between germline ends came to 12 bases. The CDR3 sequence is CASSLDGRGGTDTQYF. CDR3 bases: TGTGCCAGCAGCTTAGATGGTCGAGGGGGCACAGATACGCAGTATTTT.

The rearrangement links TRBV6-6 to TRBJ2-7, with no clear D. V gave up 1 base and J gave up 5 bases, with 6 bases separating them. This CDR3 comprises 12 residues. Germline V lookup: CDR1 MNHNY, CDR2 SVGAGI (reference sequence). CDR3 sequence reads: CASSYLGNEQYF. CDR3 sequence (DNA): TGTGCCAGCAGTTACTTAGGGAACGAGCAGTACTTC.

The chain employs TRBV28 and TRBJ2-5, with D maybe TRBD2 (6 bases). The DNA end is a closer match to TRBJ2-7, so the J assignment may be wrong. Germline CDR1 MDHEN, CDR2 SYDVKM. The CDR3 loop spans 12 amino acids. This CDR3 is CASSLAGSEQYF. The CDR3 region has the DNA TGTGCCAGCAGTTTAGCGGGATCCGAGCAGTACTTC.

The CDR3 region has the DNA TGTGCCAGCAGCTTCGGGACAAAGAACACCGGGGAGCTGTTTTTT. Encoded protein: CASSFGTKNTGELFF. The gene calls are TRBV7-6 and TRBJ2-2; D perhaps matches TRBD1 (6 bases). The germline V and J ends were trimmed by 3 bases and 1 base, with 9 bases remaining between them. Germline-derived CDR1 and CDR2 are SGHVS and FNYEAQ. This CDR3 comprises 15 residues.

This clone was observed a single time. The CDR3 loop reads CASTAAGAVDTQYF. The DNA of the CDR3 is TGTGCCAGCACCGCAGCGGGAGCTGTAGATACGCAGTATTTT. The J gene is TRBJ2-3, the V gene TRBV7-6; 8 bases line up with TRBD2. The germline gives CDR1 SGHVS, CDR2 FNYEAQ. This CDR3 is 14 amino acids long. The trim removed 7 bases at V and 5 bases at J, leaving 8 bases unmatched.

The chain has TRBV29-1 and TRBJ1-2; D is unclear. This CDR3 is 13 amino acids long. CDR1 is SQVTM, CDR2 ANQGSEA, per germline. V lost 6 bases to trimming and J lost 6 bases, with 17 bases between them. CDR3 sequence (DNA): TGCAGCGTGACAAAACGGGTGCGCCATGGCTACACCTTC. Amino acids: CSVTKRVRHGYTF.

The chain recombines TRBV5-6 with TRBJ2-4; perhaps TRBD2 as D (5 bases). Germline CDR1 SGHDT, CDR2 YYEEEE. CDR3 length: 18 residues. V dropped 3 bases and J dropped 0 bases, with 19 bases sitting between them. This CDR3 is CASSWGGRGTLAKNIQYF. The DNA for the CDR3 is TGTGCCAGCAGCTGGGGTGGACGGGGAACCTTAGCCAAAAACATTCAGTACTTC.

J is TRBJ1-4 and V is TRBV7-9; 11 bases map to TRBD1. Germline V CDR1 and CDR2: SEHNR, FQNEAQ (reference sequence). After removal of 5 bases from V and 10 bases from J, the junction contained 6 bases not matched to a gene. The length of the CDR3 is 14 residues. The CDR3, as DNA: TGTGCCAGCAGCCAGGGGACAGGGGGTGCAAAACTGTTTTTT. Translating gives CASSQGTGGAKLFF.

This chain joins TRBV28 and TRBJ2-6; no clear D gene. The V end was cut by 2 bases, the J end by 3 bases, with 8 bases between. Germline V CDR1 and CDR2: MDHEN, SYDVKM. This CDR3 comprises 15 residues. CDR3 nucleotide sequence: TGTGCCAGCAGTTTAAGGTCAGGTGGGGCCAACGTCCTGACTTTC. This encodes CASSLRSGGANVLTF.

The rearrangement joins TRBV27 to TRBJ2-7; D may be TRBD1 (5 bases). Trimming took 2 bases from V and 3 from J, leaving 11 bases between them. The V gene's germline CDR1 is MNHEY and CDR2 SMNVEV (reference sequence). This CDR3 region has 14 residues. Written as DNA, the CDR3 is TGTGCCAGCAGTTTAAGTAGGGGTTTCTACGAGCAGTACTTC. Amino acids: CASSLSRGFYEQYF.

This chain connects TRBV4-3 to TRBJ2-3; 7 bases map to TRBD1. There are 16 residues in the CDR3. With V trimmed by 4 bases and J by 0 bases, 7 bases remained unmatched. The germline V gene encodes CDR1 LGHNA and CDR2 YSLEER. CDR3 sequence reads: CASSPLDRVSTDTQYF. The CDR3 DNA reads TGCGCCAGCAGCCCCCTTGACAGGGTTAGCACAGATACGCAGTATTTT.

This chain uses TRBV6-6 with TRBJ2-7; 10 bases line up with TRBD2. There are 15 residues in the CDR3. The J segment lost 5 bases and the V segment lost 11 bases, leaving 15 bases of the junction unmatched. Germline V CDR1 and CDR2: MNHNY, SVGAGI (reference sequence). In DNA form, the CDR3 reads TGTGCCGTCAACGGTCTAGCGGGAGATCCCCACGAGCAGTACTTC. Protein sequence: CAVNGLAGDPHEQYF.

The chain has TRBV14 and TRBJ1-1; D gene unclear. The CDR3 totals 13 residues. V lost 1 base and J 6 bases, leaving 9 bases between the germline ends. Germline V gives CDR1 SGHDN, CDR2 FVKESK. The CDR3 here is CASSQGLGAEAFF. DNA of the CDR3: TGTGCCAGCAGCCAAGGATTGGGTGCTGAAGCTTTCTTT.

This chain links TRBV4-1 with TRBJ2-3; D is perhaps TRBD2 (5 bases). Germline-derived CDR1 and CDR2 are MGHRA and YSYEKL. The V and J ends lost 1 base and 1 base respectively, with 12 bases between them. The CDR3 has 16 residues. The CDR3 sequence: CASSQVSAEGTDTQYF. As DNA, the CDR3 is TGCGCCAGCAGCCAAGTATCAGCGGAAGGCACAGATACGCAGTATTTT.

This rearrangement joins TRBV2 to TRBJ2-7, with 9 bases that match TRBD1. Trimming cost V 8 bases and J 6 bases; bases outside gene matches: 11. The CDR3 has 14 amino acids. CDR1 is SNHLY, CDR2 FYNNEI, per germline. The CDR3 loop is CASHPGQGGFEQYF. Written as DNA, the CDR3 is TGTGCCAGCCACCCGGGACAGGGCGGATTCGAGCAGTACTTC.

This rearrangement joins TRBV4-1 to TRBJ1-5; the match to TRBD1 covers 7 bases. Germline trimming cut 2 bases from V and 6 bases from J; bases unmatched to any gene: 4. There are 14 residues in the CDR3. Germline lookup yields CDR1 MGHRA and CDR2 YSYEKL. DNA for the CDR3: TGCGCCAGCAGCCAACGACAGGGTGGTCAGCCCCAGCATTTT. Translating gives CASSQRQGGQPQHF.

In regard to this clone: The junction differs from germline at one of its ends, possibly a read error. This rearrangement joins TRBV27 to TRBJ2-5; no firm D call. Germline lookup yields CDR1 MNHEY and CDR2 SMNVEV (reference sequence). The CDR3 is made up of 13 amino acids. CDR3 in DNA: TGTGCCAGCAGTGTATCCCGTAGAGGGACCCAGTACTTC. As protein: CASSVSRRGTQYF.